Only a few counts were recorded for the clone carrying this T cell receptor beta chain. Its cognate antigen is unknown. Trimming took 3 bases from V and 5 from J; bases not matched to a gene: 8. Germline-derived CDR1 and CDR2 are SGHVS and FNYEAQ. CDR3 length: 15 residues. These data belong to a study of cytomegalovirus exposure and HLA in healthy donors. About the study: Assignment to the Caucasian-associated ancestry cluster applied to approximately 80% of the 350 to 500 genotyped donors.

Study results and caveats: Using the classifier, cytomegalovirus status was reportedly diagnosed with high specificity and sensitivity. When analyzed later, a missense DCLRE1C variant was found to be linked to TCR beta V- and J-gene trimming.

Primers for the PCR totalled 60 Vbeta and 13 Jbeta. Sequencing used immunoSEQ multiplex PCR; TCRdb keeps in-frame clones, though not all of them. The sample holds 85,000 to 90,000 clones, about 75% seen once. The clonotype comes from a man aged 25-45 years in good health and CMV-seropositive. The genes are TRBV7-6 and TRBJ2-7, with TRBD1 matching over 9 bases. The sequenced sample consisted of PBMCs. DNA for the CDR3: TGTGCCAGCAGCTTGAGGGACAGGGAATCACACGAGCAGTACTTC. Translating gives CASSLRDRESHEQYF.